A single sample gave rise to the 20 T cell receptor beta chains below, sequenced in a study of control samples from healthy donors and cancer patients. Only in-frame clones appear in the TCRdb table, and some are missing; sequencing was by immunoSEQ multiplex PCR. The data hold about 98,000 clones, with 92% observed a single time. The sample was blood. Source of these receptors: a woman between 18 and 30 years old in good health.

The CDR3 region is CASSLSLAVRDTQYF. DNA of the CDR3: TGCGCCAGCAGCTTGTCACTAGCTGTCCGGGATACGCAGTATTTT. The rearrangement uses TRBV5-1 and TRBJ2-3, with D possibly TRBD2 on 6 matching bases. Germline V lookup: CDR1 SGHRS, CDR2 YFSETQ. The germline V and J ends were trimmed by 1 base and 6 bases, with 15 bases remaining between them. The CDR3 loop spans 15 amino acids.

The chain couples TRBV7-9 to TRBJ2-3; tentatively, D is TRBD2 (5 bases). The V gene lost 5 bases and the J gene lost 4 bases, with 19 bases spanning the gap. This CDR3 comprises 16 residues. Germline values: CDR1 SEHNR, CDR2 FQNEAQ (reference sequence). CDR3 residues: CASSPPRVEAADTQYF. The CDR3 DNA reads as TGTGCCAGCAGCCCCCCGAGGGTAGAGGCAGCAGATACGCAGTATTTT.

This clone was observed a handful of times. The rearrangement joins TRBV28 to TRBJ2-7; 9 bases are a match to TRBD1. The CDR3 is 16 residues long. Germline V gene data show CDR1 as MDHEN and CDR2 as SYDVKM. The V and J ends lost 7 bases and 1 base, in that order; junction bases with no gene match: 11. This CDR3 reads CASTSPGTGWSYEQYF. CDR3 DNA sequence: TGTGCCAGCACCTCCCCCGGGACAGGGTGGTCCTACGAGCAGTACTTC.

The rearrangement joins TRBV24-1 to TRBJ2-7, with TRBD1 identical over 7 bases. CDR1 and CDR2 (germline): KGHDR, SFDVKD. The trim removed 2 bases at V and 3 bases at J, leaving 9 bases unmatched. CDR3 length equals 16 residues. CDR3 amino acids: CATSDSRVRDSYEQYF. The DNA for the CDR3 is TGTGCCACCAGTGATTCACGAGTCCGGGACAGCTACGAGCAGTACTTC.

This CDR3 is CASSLGEGAVDNEQFF. For the CDR3, the DNA is TGTGCCAGCAGCTTGGGGGAGGGGGCAGTCGACAATGAGCAGTTCTTC. This chain connects TRBV5-6 to TRBJ2-1, with D possibly being TRBD1 or TRBD2 (7 bases each). There are 16 residues in the CDR3. Germline V CDR1 and CDR2: SGHDT, YYEEEE. V was clipped by 0 bases and J by 5 bases, with 15 bases between them. The entire variable domain, with the rest obtained from reference TRBV5-6 and TRBJ2-1, is as follows: DAGVTQSPTHLIKTRGQQVTLRCSPKSGHDTVSWYQQALGQGPQFIFQYYEEEERQRGNFPDRFSGHQFPNYSSELNVNALLLGDSALYLCASSLGEGAVDNEQFFGPGTRLTVL.

This clone was recorded once. The V and J genes are TRBV6-2 or TRBV6-3 and TRBJ2-6; unclear D gene. Germline V gene sequence: CDR1 MNHEY, CDR2 SVGEGT. The ends were cut back, 0 bases at V and 1 base at J, with 7 bases in the middle. The CDR3 length is 16 residues. CDR3 nucleotide sequence: TGTGCCAGCAGTTACTCATGGGGATCTGGGGCCAACGTCCTGACTTTC. Translated: CASSYSWGSGANVLTF.

This clone has only a few counts. The gene calls are TRBV5-6 and TRBJ2-1, with D unresolved. The CDR3 has 17 amino acids. CDR1 SGHDT and CDR2 YYEEEE come from the germline V gene. V was clipped by 2 bases and J by 6 bases, with 21 bases between them. This CDR3 reads CASSFKGRLGKINEQFF. CDR3 coding DNA: TGTGCCAGCAGCTTCAAGGGTAGGTTAGGAAAAATCAATGAGCAGTTCTTC. The variable domain in full, completed from reference TRBV5-6 and TRBJ2-1, reads DAGVTQSPTHLIKTRGQQVTLRCSPKSGHDTVSWYQQALGQGPQFIFQYYEEEERQRGNFPDRFSGHQFPNYSSELNVNALLLGDSALYLCASSFKGRLGKINEQFFGPGTRLTVL.

The chain joins TRBV28 to TRBJ2-1, with 7 positions matching TRBD2. This CDR3 spans 15 amino acids. V shed 6 bases and J 8 bases; nucleotides not matched to a gene: 13. CDR1 is MDHEN, CDR2 SYDVKM, per germline. The CDR3 coding sequence is TGTGCCAGCAGAGAAGGCGGACTAGTTGGAGATGAGCAGTTCTTC. Its protein is CASREGGLVGDEQFF.

The chain uses TRBV7-9 and TRBJ2-3, with 15 bases fitting TRBD2. The V gene end was trimmed by 5 bases and the J gene end by 4 bases; junction bases not matched to a gene: 7. Germline loops: CDR1 SEHNR, CDR2 FQNEAQ (reference sequence). The CDR3 length is 17 residues. The chain's CDR3 is CASSRTSGGAGADTQYF. The CDR3 DNA sequence: TGTGCCAGCAGCCGGACTAGCGGGGGGGCCGGGGCAGATACGCAGTATTTT.

J is TRBJ1-2 and V is TRBV19; a possible D gene is TRBD1 (6 bases). The V end was cut by 5 bases, the J end by 8 bases, with 18 bases between. Germline V gene sequence: CDR1 LNHDA, CDR2 SQIVND (reference sequence). The CDR3 sequence is 14 residues long. The CDR3 reads CASSPIDRLGGYTF. The DNA for the CDR3 is TGTGCCAGTAGTCCGATCGACAGGCTCGGCGGCTACACCTTC.

This rearrangement joins TRBV2 to TRBJ1-5; D not certain. CDR1 and CDR2 from the germline V gene are SNHLY and FYNNEI. With 1 base removed from V and 4 bases from J, the gap between germline ends came to 8 bases. CDR3 length: 14 amino acids. CDR3 residues: CASSEDGINQPQHF. The CDR3 DNA sequence: TGTGCCAGCAGTGAAGACGGGATAAATCAGCCCCAGCATTTT.

The chain links TRBV5-6 to TRBJ2-7; 9 bases match TRBD2. J gave up 2 bases and V 4 bases, and 10 bases lay outside the gene matches. There are 16 residues in the CDR3. Germline CDR1 and CDR2: SGHDT and YYEEEE. As DNA, the CDR3 is TGTGCCAGCAGCGGGGATAGCGGGGGCCCCCCCTACGAGCAGTACTTC. It translates to CASSGDSGGPPYEQYF.

The rearrangement joins TRBV5-1 to TRBJ2-7; 9 nucleotides align to TRBD2. Germline V lookup: CDR1 SGHRS, CDR2 YFSETQ. This CDR3 region has 15 residues. V was clipped by 4 bases and J by 4 bases; unmatched bases: 9. This CDR3 is CASSALAGAQYEQYF. The CDR3 DNA reads TGCGCCAGCAGCGCACTAGCGGGTGCTCAATACGAGCAGTACTTC.

The rearrangement uses TRBV24-1 and TRBJ1-5; D is perhaps TRBD1 (6 bases). Germline values: CDR1 KGHDR, CDR2 SFDVKD. Trimming shortened V by 2 bases and J by 4 bases, and 8 bases separated the two germline ends. The CDR3 is made up of 14 amino acids. The CDR3 bases are TGTGCCACCAGTGATTGGGGGCGGAATCAGCCCCAGCATTTT. Amino acids: CATSDWGRNQPQHF.

Remarks on this clone: This CDR3 is also generated by other DNA sequences in the sample. The V and J genes are TRBV11-2 and TRBJ2-7, with unresolved D. Germline lookup yields CDR1 SGHAT and CDR2 FQNNGV. The CDR3 is made up of 11 amino acids. Trimming left V 2 bases short and J 4 bases short, with 3 bases between. The CDR3 sequence is CASSLLYEQYF. The CDR3 DNA is TGTGCCAGCAGCTTACTATACGAGCAGTACTTC.

The chain links TRBV6-4 to TRBJ1-1; 7 bases fit TRBD1. Looked up from germline, CDR1 is MRHNA and CDR2 is SNTAGT. Germline trimming cut 0 bases from V and 3 bases from J; bases unmatched to any gene: 7. The CDR3 has 16 residues. Here the CDR3 reads CASSDSFSGGDTEAFF. The CDR3, as DNA: TGTGCCAGCAGTGACTCCTTCTCAGGGGGTGACACTGAAGCTTTCTTT.

The chain links TRBV28 to TRBJ1-1; TRBD1 is a possible D gene (6 bases). The CDR3 is 14 residues long. The V gene's germline CDR1 is MDHEN and CDR2 SYDVKM. V lost 3 bases, J lost 1 base, and 9 bases lay in between. CDR3: CASSFSGANTEAFF. CDR3 in DNA: TGTGCCAGCAGTTTCTCGGGGGCGAACACTGAAGCTTTCTTT.

The CDR3 bases are TGTGCCAGCAGCTCCTACAGGGGGCTTGGAAACACCATATATTTT. Translating it yields CASSSYRGLGNTIYF. The rearrangement joins TRBV7-8 to TRBJ1-3; TRBD1 matches 9 bases. The CDR3 is made up of 15 amino acids. Per the germline V gene, CDR1 is SGHVS and CDR2 is FQNEAQ. V lost 4 bases and J lost 3; bases outside the gene matches: 4.

V and J are TRBV9 and TRBJ1-1, with TRBD1 as a possible D gene (5 bases). In germline, CDR1 is SGDLS, CDR2 YYNGEE. There are 14 residues in the CDR3. Trimming left V 3 bases short and J 1 base short, with 10 bases between. The CDR3 sequence is CASSGGDPNTEAFF. The DNA for the CDR3 is TGTGCCAGCAGCGGGGGGGACCCGAACACTGAAGCTTTCTTT.

V usage is TRBV7-6 and J usage is TRBJ2-1; TRBD2 matches 9 bases. Unmatched junction bases numbered 14, after V lost 4 bases and J lost 4 bases. CDR3 length: 18 residues. From germline, CDR1 is SGHVS and CDR2 FNYEAQ. DNA for the CDR3: TGTGCCAGCAGCTCCAAGAGGTCGACTAGCGGCTTGTACAATGAGCAGTTCTTC. It translates to CASSSKRSTSGLYNEQFF.